The present T cell receptor beta chain was sequenced within a study of cytomegalovirus exposure and HLA in healthy donors. General study findings and limits: In vitro assays verified that a few CMV-associated chains recognized CMV antigens specifically.

Germline values: CDR1 SGHAT, CDR2 FQNNGV. The CDR3 contains 12 residues. V was trimmed by 5 bases and J by 5 bases, leaving 9 bases between them. With respect to this clone: The antigen is unknown.

In the PCR, 60 Vbeta and 13 Jbeta primers were used. Sequenced by immunoSEQ multiplex PCR; TCRdb stores in-frame clones only, minus some. There are some 120,000 clones in the sample; around 75% occur only once, and more than 7.5% lies in the top ten. The genes are TRBV11-2 and TRBJ1-1; D possibly corresponds to TRBD1 (5 bases). Sequencing used PBMCs. The source is a woman aged 50 to 60 in good health and CMV-seropositive. CDR3 region: CASSGGRTEAFF. The CDR3 DNA reads TGTGCCAGCAGCGGGGGGAGAACTGAAGCTTTCTTT. The complete variable domain, with remaining parts taken from reference TRBV11-2 and TRBJ1-1, reads EAGVAQSPRYKIIEKRQSVAFWCNPISGHATLYWYQQILGQGPKLLIQFQNNGVVDDSQLPKDRFSAERLKGVDSTLKIQPAKLEDSAVYLCASSGGRTEAFFGQGTRLTVV.